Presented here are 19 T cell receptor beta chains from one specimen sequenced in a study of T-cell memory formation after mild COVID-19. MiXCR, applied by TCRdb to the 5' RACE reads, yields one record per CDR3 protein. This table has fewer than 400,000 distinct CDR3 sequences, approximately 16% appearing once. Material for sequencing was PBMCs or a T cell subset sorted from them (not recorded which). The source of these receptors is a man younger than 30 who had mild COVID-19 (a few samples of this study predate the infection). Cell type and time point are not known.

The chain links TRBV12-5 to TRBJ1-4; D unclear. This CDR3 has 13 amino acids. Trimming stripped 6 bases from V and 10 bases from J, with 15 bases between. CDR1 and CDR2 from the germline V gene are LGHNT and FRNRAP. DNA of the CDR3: TGTGCTAGTGGGGGAGCATCCGAAGGAAAACTGTTTTTT. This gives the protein CASGGASEGKLFF.

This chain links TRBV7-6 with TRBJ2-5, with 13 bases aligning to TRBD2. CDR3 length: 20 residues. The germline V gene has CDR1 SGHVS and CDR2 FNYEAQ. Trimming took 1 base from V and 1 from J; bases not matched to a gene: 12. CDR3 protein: CASSLDQLGLAGPFQETQYF. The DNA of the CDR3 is TGTGCCAGCAGCTTAGATCAGTTGGGACTAGCGGGGCCATTCCAAGAGACCCAGTACTTC.

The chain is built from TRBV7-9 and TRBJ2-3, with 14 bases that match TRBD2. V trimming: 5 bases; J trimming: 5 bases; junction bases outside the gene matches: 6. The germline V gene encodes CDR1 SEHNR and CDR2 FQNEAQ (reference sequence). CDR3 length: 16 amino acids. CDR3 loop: CASSGPGLAGVDTQYF. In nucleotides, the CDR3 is TGTGCCAGCAGCGGGCCGGGACTAGCGGGGGTAGATACGCAGTATTTT.

CDR3 coding DNA: TGTGCCAGCAGCGACAATAAGGAGGAGTCACAGCCCCAGCATTTT. Translated: CASSDNKEESQPQHF. The chain combines TRBV7-9 with TRBJ1-5; D gene uncertain. Trimming removed 5 bases at V and 7 bases at J, with 18 bases between. Germline loops: CDR1 SEHNR, CDR2 FQNEAQ (reference sequence). This CDR3 spans 15 amino acids.

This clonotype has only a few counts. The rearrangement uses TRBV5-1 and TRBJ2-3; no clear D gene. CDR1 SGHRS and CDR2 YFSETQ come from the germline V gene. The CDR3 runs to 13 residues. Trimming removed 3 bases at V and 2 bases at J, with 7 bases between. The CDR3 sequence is CASSSHITDTQYF. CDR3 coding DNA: TGCGCCAGCAGCTCCCATATCACAGATACGCAGTATTTT.

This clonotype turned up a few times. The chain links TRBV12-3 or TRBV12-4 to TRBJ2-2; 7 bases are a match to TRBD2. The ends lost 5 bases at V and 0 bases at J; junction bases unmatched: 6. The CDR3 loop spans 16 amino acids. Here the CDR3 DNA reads TGTGCCAGCAGTCCCGGGGGGTCCTCGAACACCGGGGAGCTGTTTTTT. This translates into CASSPGGSSNTGELFF.

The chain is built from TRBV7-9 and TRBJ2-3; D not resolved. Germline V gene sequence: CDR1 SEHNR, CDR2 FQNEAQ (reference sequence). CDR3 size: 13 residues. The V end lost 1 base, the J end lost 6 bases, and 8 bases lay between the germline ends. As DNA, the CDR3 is TGTGCCAGCAGCTTAGGATTGGGCGATACGCAGTATTTT. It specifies CASSLGLGDTQYF.

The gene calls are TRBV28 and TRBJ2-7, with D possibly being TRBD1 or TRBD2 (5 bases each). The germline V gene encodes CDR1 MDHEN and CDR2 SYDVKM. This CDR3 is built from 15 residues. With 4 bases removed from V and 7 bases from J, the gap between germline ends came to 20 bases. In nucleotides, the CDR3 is TGTGCCAGCAGTTCCCCAGGGACGGCGGTTAGTGAGCAGTACTTC. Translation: CASSSPGTAVSEQYF.

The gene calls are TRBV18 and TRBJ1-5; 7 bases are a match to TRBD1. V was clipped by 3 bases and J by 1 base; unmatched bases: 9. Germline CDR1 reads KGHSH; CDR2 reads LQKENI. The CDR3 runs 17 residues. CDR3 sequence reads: CASSPQGMTGSNQPQHF. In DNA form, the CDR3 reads TGTGCCAGCTCACCCCAGGGCATGACAGGGAGCAATCAGCCCCAGCATTTT.

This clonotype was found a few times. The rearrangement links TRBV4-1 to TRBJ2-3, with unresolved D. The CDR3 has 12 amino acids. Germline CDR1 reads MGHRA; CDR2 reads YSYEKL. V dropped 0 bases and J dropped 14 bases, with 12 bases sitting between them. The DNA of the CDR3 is TGCGCCAGCAGCCAAGAAAACGGGCAGCGGTATTTT. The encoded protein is CASSQENGQRYF.

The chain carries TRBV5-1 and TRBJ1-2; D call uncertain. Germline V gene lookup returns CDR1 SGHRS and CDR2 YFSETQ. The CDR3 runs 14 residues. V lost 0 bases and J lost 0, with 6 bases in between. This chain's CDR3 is CASSLAVPNYGYTF. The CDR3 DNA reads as TGCGCCAGCAGCTTGGCCGTGCCTAACTATGGCTACACCTTC.

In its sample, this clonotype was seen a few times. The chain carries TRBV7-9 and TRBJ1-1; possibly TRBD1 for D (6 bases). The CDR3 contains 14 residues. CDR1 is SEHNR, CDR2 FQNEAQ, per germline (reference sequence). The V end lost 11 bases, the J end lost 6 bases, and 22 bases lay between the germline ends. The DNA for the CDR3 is TGTGCCGCACGCCCCGGGCAGGGGAAGGCTGAAGCTTTCTTT. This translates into CAARPGQGKAEAFF.

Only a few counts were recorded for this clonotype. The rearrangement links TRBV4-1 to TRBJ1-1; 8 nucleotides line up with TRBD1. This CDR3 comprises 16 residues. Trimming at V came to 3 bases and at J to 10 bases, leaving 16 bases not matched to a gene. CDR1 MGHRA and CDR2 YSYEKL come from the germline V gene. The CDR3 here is CASSHRTGLNTLRAFF. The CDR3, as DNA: TGCGCCAGCAGCCATAGGACAGGGCTCAATACGTTGCGAGCTTTCTTT.

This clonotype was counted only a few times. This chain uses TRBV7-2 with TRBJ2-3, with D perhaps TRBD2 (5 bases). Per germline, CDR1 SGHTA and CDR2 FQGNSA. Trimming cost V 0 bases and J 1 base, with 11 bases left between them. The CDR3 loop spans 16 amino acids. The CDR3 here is CASSLASSWGTDTQYF. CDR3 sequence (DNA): TGTGCCAGCAGCTTAGCGTCTAGCTGGGGCACAGATACGCAGTATTTT.

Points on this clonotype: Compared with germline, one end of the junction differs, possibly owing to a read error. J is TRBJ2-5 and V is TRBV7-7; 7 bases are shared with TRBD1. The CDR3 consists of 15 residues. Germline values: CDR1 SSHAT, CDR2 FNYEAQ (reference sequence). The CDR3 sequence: CASSVTGVSGETQYF. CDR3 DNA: TGTGCTAGCAGCGTTACAGGGGTGAGTGGAGAGACCCAGTACTTC.

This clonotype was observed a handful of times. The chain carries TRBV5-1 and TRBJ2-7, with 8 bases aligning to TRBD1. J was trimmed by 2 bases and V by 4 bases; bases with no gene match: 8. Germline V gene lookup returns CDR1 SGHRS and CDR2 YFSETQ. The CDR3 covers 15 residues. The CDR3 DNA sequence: TGCGCCAGCAGCATCGGGACAGGCCAACCCTACGAGCAGTACTTC. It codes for CASSIGTGQPYEQYF.

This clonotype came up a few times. Written as DNA, the CDR3 is TGTGCCAGCAGGTTGGAAGGCGATACGCAGTATTTT. It codes for CASRLEGDTQYF. The chain is built from TRBV3-1 and TRBJ2-3, with D unresolved. V was clipped by 6 bases and J by 6 bases, with 10 bases between them. The CDR3 is 12 residues long. The V gene's germline CDR1 is LGHDT and CDR2 YNNKEL (reference sequence).

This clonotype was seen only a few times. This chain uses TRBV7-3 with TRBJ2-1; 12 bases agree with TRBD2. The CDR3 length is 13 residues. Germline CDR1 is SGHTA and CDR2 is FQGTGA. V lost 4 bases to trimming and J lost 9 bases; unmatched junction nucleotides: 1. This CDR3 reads CASSSTSGGEQFF. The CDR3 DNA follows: TGTGCCAGCAGCTCGACTAGCGGGGGTGAGCAGTTCTTC.

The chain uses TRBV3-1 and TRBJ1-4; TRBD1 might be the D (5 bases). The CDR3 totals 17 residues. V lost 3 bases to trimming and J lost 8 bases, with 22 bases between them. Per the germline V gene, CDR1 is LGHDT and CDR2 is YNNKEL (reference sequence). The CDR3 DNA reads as TGTGCCAGCAGCCAGTACTTCAGGGCGGATGGAGGAGAAAAACTGTTTTTT. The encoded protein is CASSQYFRADGGEKLFF.